The 28 T cell receptor beta chains listed next were all sequenced from one sample in a study of T-cell reconstitution after alpha-beta-depleted transplantation in children. Preparation of the TCRbeta library was carried out with unique molecular identifiers. TCRdb independently ran MiXCR on the PCR reads; one entry per CDR3 protein. In the table there are 60,000 to 100,000 distinct CDR3 sequences, over 15% of which are singletons. The sequencing used PBMCs, mostly from graft donor cells, collected 360 days after TCRalphabeta/CD19-depleted stem cell transplant. These TCRs come from a male patient aged 2-15 years who had a stem cell transplant for acute lymphoblastic leukemia, so the T cells may come from the graft donor.

The chain has TRBV5-1 and TRBJ2-7, with D perhaps matching TRBD1 (6 bases). V was cut by 1 base and J by 0 bases, with 17 bases left in between. CDR3 length: 17 amino acids. Germline CDR1 SGHRS, CDR2 YFSETQ. CDR3 amino acids: CASSLTGSRLPSYEQYF. In DNA, the CDR3 is TGCGCCAGCAGCTTGACAGGGTCGCGCCTTCCCTCCTACGAGCAGTACTTC.

This clonotype was seen a few times. This chain links TRBV20-1 with TRBJ2-7; TRBD1 is a possible D gene (6 bases). Germline V lookup: CDR1 DFQATT, CDR2 SNEGSKA (reference sequence). The ends were cut back, 2 bases at V and 3 bases at J, with 17 bases in the middle. The CDR3 sequence is 15 residues long. The CDR3 bases are TGCAGTGCTAGACCGGGACAAACCGACCTCTACGAGCAGTACTTC. Its translation: CSARPGQTDLYEQYF.

Relative to its sample, this clonotype is medium-sized. V and J are TRBV5-1 and TRBJ2-7; TRBD1 or TRBD2 may be the D gene (5 bases each). Trimming removed 2 bases at V and 6 bases at J, with 15 bases between. This CDR3 has 14 amino acids. Germline CDR1 and CDR2: SGHRS and YFSETQ. CDR3 residues: CASSFGPSGTEQYF. The CDR3 bases are TGCGCCAGCAGCTTCGGACCCTCGGGGACCGAGCAGTACTTC.

The chain employs TRBV12-3 or TRBV12-4 and TRBJ1-2; D might be TRBD1 (5 bases). The CDR3 sequence is 13 residues long. V was clipped by 4 bases and J by 6 bases, with 12 bases between them. CDR3 protein: CASSSGGGNGYTF. CDR3 nucleotide sequence: TGTGCCAGCAGTTCGGGGGGAGGGAATGGCTACACCTTC.

The chain is built from TRBV6-5 and TRBJ2-3; 7 bases agree with TRBD2. The CDR3 contains 18 residues. After removal of 0 bases from V and 6 bases from J, the junction contained 15 bases not matched to a gene. Germline lookup yields CDR1 MNHEY and CDR2 SVGAGI. The DNA of the CDR3 is TGTGCCAGCAGTTACTCGAGTCATCGATCGTGGGGAGGGGATACGCAGTATTTT. This translates into CASSYSSHRSWGGDTQYF.

The table lists this clonotype with a few counts. The chain recombines TRBV6-5 with TRBJ2-6; D is undetermined. The CDR3 spans 15 residues. Germline V CDR1 and CDR2: MNHEY, SVGAGI. The V end lost 2 bases, the J end lost 0 bases, and 5 bases lay between the germline ends. The CDR3 region has the DNA TGTGCCAGCAGTTACGCGGTCTCTGGGGCCAACGTCCTGACTTTC. Translation: CASSYAVSGANVLTF.

As for this clonotype: One end of the junction varies from germline; a read error may be responsible. The chain employs TRBV4-2 and TRBJ2-1; TRBD1 is a possible D gene (6 bases). Looked up from germline, CDR1 is LGHNA and CDR2 is YNFKEQ. The CDR3 extends over 13 amino acids. The CDR3 protein is CASRQGQHNEQFF. DNA of the CDR3: TGTGCCAGCAGACAAGGACAGCACAATGAGCAGTTCTTC.

This clonotype is classed as medium-sized (0.01 to 0.1%). This rearrangement joins TRBV12-3 or TRBV12-4 to TRBJ2-4; D may be TRBD1 (5 bases). CDR3 length: 13 amino acids. The V and J ends lost 1 base and 4 bases respectively, with 5 bases between them. CDR3 nucleotide sequence: TGTGCCAGCAGTTTAGACAGGAAAAACATTCAGTACTTC. It specifies CASSLDRKNIQYF.

This clonotype has ten or more counts. This sequence joins TRBV4-2 and TRBJ2-7; 7 bases line up with TRBD2. This CDR3 region has 16 residues. The V and J ends lost 4 bases and 4 bases, in that order; junction bases with no gene match: 13. The germline V gene has CDR1 LGHNA and CDR2 YNFKEQ. CDR3 sequence (DNA): TGTGCCAGCAGCCTACCGGCGAAAGCTAGCGGATACGAGCAGTACTTC. Translating it yields CASSLPAKASGYEQYF.

This clonotype was found a few times. The gene calls are TRBV3-1 and TRBJ2-2; D is uncertain. Trimming stripped 1 base from V and 5 bases from J, with 5 bases between. Germline values: CDR1 LGHDT, CDR2 YNNKEL (reference sequence). The CDR3 totals 13 residues. CDR3 nucleotides: TGTGCCAGCAGCCAAGGAGGAACCGGGGAGCTGTTTTTT. This gives the protein CASSQGGTGELFF.

Written as DNA, the CDR3 is TGTGCCAGCAGTTCGACTAGCGGGAGCACGGGAGAGACCCAGTACTTC. It encodes CASSSTSGSTGETQYF. This chain joins TRBV6-5 and TRBJ2-5, with 12 bases that match TRBD2. Germline loops: CDR1 MNHEY, CDR2 SVGAGI. V dropped 4 bases and J dropped 4; count of bases not matched to a gene: 7. The CDR3 loop spans 16 amino acids.

The chain recombines TRBV12-3 or TRBV12-4 with TRBJ2-7, with D possibly matching TRBD1 (5 bases). The CDR3 loop spans 12 amino acids. V was clipped by 4 bases and J by 3 bases, with 7 bases between them. The CDR3 DNA sequence: TGTGCCAGCAGTTCGACAGTCTACGAGCAGTACTTC. Protein sequence: CASSSTVYEQYF.

This clonotype has more than one count but fewer than ten. V usage is TRBV6-5 and J usage is TRBJ2-5, with D possibly matching TRBD2 (6 bases). The germline CDR1 and CDR2 sequences are MNHEY and SVGAGI. There are 15 residues in the CDR3. Deletions cut 2 bases from V and 5 bases from J, with 15 bases between. CDR3 sequence: CASSYLNWGRETQYF. In DNA, the CDR3 is TGTGCCAGCAGTTACCTCAACTGGGGGAGGGAGACCCAGTACTTC.

This sequence joins TRBV11-2 and TRBJ2-7; D is unresolved. CDR1 and CDR2 from the germline V gene are SGHAT and FQNNGV. Trimming took off 0 bases at V and 3 bases at J, with 6 bases between the two ends. The CDR3 extends over 13 amino acids. The CDR3 nucleotides read TGTGCCAGCAGCTTAGAGGTTTTCTACGAGCAGTACTTC. It translates to CASSLEVFYEQYF.

This clonotype occurred a few times. The chain is built from TRBV12-3 or TRBV12-4 and TRBJ2-1, with a weak D call TRBD2 (5 bases). Trimming cost V 3 bases and J 3 bases, with 9 bases left between them. CDR3 length: 14 residues. This CDR3 is CASSFGLIYNEQFF. The CDR3, as DNA: TGTGCCAGCAGTTTCGGACTCATCTACAATGAGCAGTTCTTC.

This clonotype occurred many times. The chain carries TRBV12-3 or TRBV12-4 and TRBJ1-2; D may be TRBD1 (6 bases). Trimming took 2 bases from V and 7 from J, leaving 8 bases between them. The CDR3 is 12 amino acids. The CDR3 spells CASSLNRVGYTF. As DNA, the CDR3 is TGTGCCAGCAGTTTAAACAGGGTTGGCTACACCTTC.

The CDR3 DNA follows: TGCGCCAGCAGCTTGCTATCATCGGGGCCGCCAGATACGCAGTATTTT. Protein: CASSLLSSGPPDTQYF. This rearrangement joins TRBV5-1 to TRBJ2-3; possibly TRBD1 or TRBD2 for D (5 bases each). Germline V CDR1 and CDR2: SGHRS, YFSETQ. Trimming shortened V by 1 base and J by 4 bases, and 16 bases separated the two germline ends. This CDR3 is built from 16 residues. Variable domain in full (rest from reference TRBV5-1 and TRBJ2-3): KAGVTQTPRYLIKTRGQQVTLSCSPISGHRSVSWYQQTPGQGLQFLFEYFSETQRNKGNFPGRFSGRQFSNSRSEMNVSTLELGDSALYLCASSLLSSGPPDTQYFGPGTRLTVL.

J is TRBJ1-5 and V is TRBV29-1, with D perhaps matching TRBD1 (6 bases). V lost 5 bases to trimming and J lost 0 bases, with 11 bases between them. The length of the CDR3 is 14 residues. The germline CDR1 and CDR2 sequences are SQVTM and ANQGSEA. The CDR3 bases are TGCAGCGTTACGACAGGTTATAGCAATCAGCCCCAGCATTTT. As protein: CSVTTGYSNQPQHF.

This clonotype has just a few counts. V gene TRBV4-1 combines with J gene TRBJ2-7, with D maybe TRBD2 (5 bases). The CDR3 covers 16 residues. The germline V gene has CDR1 MGHRA and CDR2 YSYEKL. Trimming cost V 4 bases and J 3 bases, with 19 bases left between them. CDR3 residues: CASSLSSVGSFYEQYF. The CDR3 DNA reads as TGCGCCAGCAGCCTATCCTCGGTTGGGAGTTTCTACGAGCAGTACTTC.

This clonotype showed up many times. The chain links TRBV11-2 to TRBJ2-5, with TRBD1 matching 8 bases. This CDR3 spans 15 amino acids. The germline gives CDR1 SGHAT, CDR2 FQNNGV. V lost 5 bases to trimming and J lost 4 bases; unmatched junction nucleotides: 9. The CDR3 is CASSGGQGSIETQYF. The CDR3 nucleotides read TGTGCCAGCAGCGGCGGACAGGGAAGCATAGAGACCCAGTACTTC.

This clonotype was observed a handful of times. V gene TRBV5-1 combines with J gene TRBJ2-2; 7 nucleotides agree with TRBD2. From germline, CDR1 is SGHRS and CDR2 YFSETQ. The CDR3 runs 14 residues. V shed 4 bases and J 10 bases; nucleotides not matched to a gene: 10. CDR3: CASSLAAAGMELFF. CDR3 sequence (DNA): TGCGCCAGCAGCCTGGCGGCAGCGGGAATGGAGCTGTTTTTT.

The chain has TRBV20-1 and TRBJ2-1, with 9 bases aligning to TRBD2. The CDR3 runs to 15 residues. The germline V gene has CDR1 DFQATT and CDR2 SNEGSKA (reference sequence). Trimming cost V 5 bases and J 2 bases; bases outside gene matches: 7. In DNA form, the CDR3 reads TGCAGTGCTCTGGATAGCGGGAGAGCCTACAATGAGCAGTTCTTC. Its translation is CSALDSGRAYNEQFF.

This clonotype appeared a few times. This chain uses TRBV30 with TRBJ2-2; 8 nucleotides match TRBD2. From germline, CDR1 is GTSNPN and CDR2 SVGIG (reference sequence). CDR3 length equals 15 residues. V was clipped by 2 bases and J by 3 bases; unmatched bases: 5. CDR3 loop: CAWSSGTRYTGELFF. CDR3 coding DNA: TGTGCCTGGAGTTCCGGGACTAGGTACACCGGGGAGCTGTTTTTT. The variable domain in full, completed from reference TRBV30 and TRBJ2-2, reads SQTIHQWPATLVQPVGSPLSLECTVEGTSNPNLYWYRQAAGRGLQLLFYSVGIGQISSEVPQNLSASRPQDRQFILSSKKLLLSDSGFYLCAWSSGTRYTGELFFGEGSRLTVL.

The J gene is TRBJ2-3, the V gene TRBV5-1; D is perhaps TRBD1 (5 bases). V gave up 3 bases and J gave up 2 bases, with 13 bases separating them. Germline CDR1 reads SGHRS; CDR2 reads YFSETQ. The CDR3 length is 15 residues. CDR3 DNA: TGCGCCAGCAGCTCCCACCAGGGCACCACAGATACGCAGTATTTT. Translation: CASSSHQGTTDTQYF.

This clonotype appeared many times. Possible read error: a much larger clone is one base away. The V call is TRBV7-9, the J call TRBJ2-1, with 9 bases that match TRBD2. With 6 bases clipped from V and 0 bases from J, the junction kept 3 bases outside the gene matches. The CDR3 has 15 residues. From germline, CDR1 is SEHNR and CDR2 FQNEAQ (reference sequence). The CDR3 is CASRFSGSSYNEQFF. CDR3 DNA: TGTGCCAGCAGATTTAGCGGGAGCTCCTACAATGAGCAGTTCTTC.

This clonotype showed up many times. The V and J genes are TRBV29-1 and TRBJ1-1, with 7 bases aligning to TRBD1. CDR3 length equals 12 residues. The V gene end was trimmed by 6 bases and the J gene end by 2 bases; junction bases not matched to a gene: 3. From germline, CDR1 is SQVTM and CDR2 ANQGSEA. CDR3 loop: CSVWTGNTEAFF. The DNA of the CDR3 is TGCAGCGTCTGGACAGGCAACACTGAAGCTTTCTTT.

V usage is TRBV27 and J usage is TRBJ2-2; TRBD2 might be the D (6 bases). V shed 3 bases and J shed 8 bases, with 16 bases lying between them. The CDR3 extends over 15 amino acids. CDR1 MNHEY and CDR2 SMNVEV come from the germline V gene (reference sequence). DNA for the CDR3: TGTGCCAGCAGTTTCGGCGGGATCCACGGTGGGGAGCTGTTTTTT. This encodes CASSFGGIHGGELFF.

This clonotype was detected only a few times. V and J are TRBV7-9 and TRBJ2-1, with D unresolved. The germline gives CDR1 SEHNR, CDR2 FQNEAQ (reference sequence). The V end lost 5 bases, the J end lost 6 bases, and 8 bases lay between the germline ends. The CDR3 is 12 residues long. DNA of the CDR3: TGTGCCAGCAGCGTCGGCCGCAATGAGCAGTTCTTC. Its protein product is CASSVGRNEQFF.